The 14 T cell receptor beta chains listed next were all sequenced from one sample in a study of blood T cells in healthy people across ages. Combining a sample-barcoded 5' primer with a J-beta primer mix, a second PCR ran for about 7 to 11 cycles. TCRdb fed the 5' RACE reads into MiXCR, producing one record per CDR3 protein. This table holds approximately 690,000 distinct CDR3 sequences, about 53% found once. Sequenced: blood. Every receptor here comes from a man between 60 and 75 years old in good health.

This sequence joins TRBV5-6 and TRBJ1-1; D unresolved. The CDR3 has 13 amino acids. Germline V gene data show CDR1 as SGHDT and CDR2 as YYEEEE. V gave up 0 bases and J gave up 9 bases, with 12 bases separating them. The CDR3, as DNA: TGTGCCAGCAGCTTGGCTGGAGGAGGGAAAGCTTTCTTT. It translates to CASSLAGGGKAFF.

Concerning this clonotype itself: A much larger clone sits a single nucleotide away, making a read error possible. V usage is TRBV6-2 or TRBV6-3 and J usage is TRBJ2-7; TRBD2 might be the D (6 bases). The germline gives CDR1 MNHEY, CDR2 SVGEGT. This CDR3 is 16 amino acids long. CDR3 sequence (DNA): TGTGTCAGCAGTTACACCCAACTAGCTGCGGTCTACGAGCAGTACTTC. Translating it yields CVSSYTQLAAVYEQYF.

The J gene is TRBJ2-5, the V gene TRBV12-3 or TRBV12-4, with D possibly matching TRBD1 (5 bases). V gave up 6 bases and J gave up 5 bases, with 16 bases separating them. This CDR3 spans 14 amino acids. CDR3 region: CASRLGHGWETQYF. CDR3 coding DNA: TGTGCCAGCAGGCTAGGACACGGTTGGGAGACCCAGTACTTC.

V usage is TRBV6-2 or TRBV6-3 and J usage is TRBJ2-5; D uncertain. The germline gives CDR1 MNHEY, CDR2 SVGEGT. The ends were cut back, 3 bases at V and 12 bases at J, with 11 bases in the middle. This CDR3 region has 11 residues. For the CDR3, the DNA is TGTGCCAGCAGTTATGGCAGTAGGAAGTACTTC. It yields the protein CASSYGSRKYF.

This clonotype was observed many times. The rearrangement links TRBV3-1 to TRBJ2-5; 9 bases are a match to TRBD1. Germline V gives CDR1 LGHDT, CDR2 YNNKEL (reference sequence). The CDR3 has 13 amino acids. The ends lost 2 bases at V and 12 bases at J; junction bases unmatched: 7. The CDR3 DNA sequence: TGTGCCAGCAGCCAAAGCTGGGACAGGGAAAAGTACTTC. Amino acid sequence: CASSQSWDREKYF.

Only a few counts were recorded for this clonotype. The chain is built from TRBV20-1 and TRBJ2-5; 7 nucleotides line up with TRBD1. V shed 3 bases, J shed 5 bases, and the junction held 9 bases outside the gene matches. The CDR3 covers 14 residues. CDR1 DFQATT and CDR2 SNEGSKA come from the germline V gene (reference sequence). The DNA for the CDR3 is TGCAGTGCTAGCCTTCCCAGGGGGTCCGAGACCCAGTACTTC. Encoded protein: CSASLPRGSETQYF.

The chain carries TRBV7-2 and TRBJ2-1, with D unclear. Germline V gives CDR1 SGHTA, CDR2 FQGNSA. Trimming left V 5 bases short and J 11 bases short, with 13 bases between. The CDR3 is made up of 12 amino acids. The CDR3, as DNA: TGTGCCAGCAGCCCCGAGGCCCCCCAGCAGTTCTTC. It is translated as CASSPEAPQQFF.

This rearrangement joins TRBV7-6 to TRBJ2-5; tentative D call: TRBD2 (6 bases). The V gene's germline CDR1 is SGHVS and CDR2 FNYEAQ. Trimming took off 2 bases at V and 5 bases at J, with 12 bases between the two ends. The CDR3 length is 14 residues. CDR3 DNA sequence: TGTGCCAGCAGCTTATCAGCGGGCCGGGAGACCCAGTACTTC. Protein: CASSLSAGRETQYF. Variable domain in full (rest from reference TRBV7-6 and TRBJ2-5): GAGVSQSPRYKVTKRGQDVALRCDPISGHVSLYWYRQALGQGPEFLTYFNYEAQQDKSGLPNDRFSAERPEGSISTLTIQRTEQRDSAMYRCASSLSAGRETQYFGPGTRLLVL.

The chain combines TRBV6-6 with TRBJ2-5, with TRBD1 identical over 7 bases. CDR3 size: 16 residues. Germline V gene sequence: CDR1 MNHNY, CDR2 SVGAGI (reference sequence). The V gene end was trimmed by 0 bases and the J gene end by 3 bases; junction bases not matched to a gene: 7. The CDR3: CASSYSPTGMEETQYF. The CDR3 nucleotides read TGTGCCAGCAGTTACTCCCCGACAGGGATGGAAGAGACCCAGTACTTC.

The CDR3 loop is CASSRDYYSSYNSPLHF. CDR3 in DNA: TGTGCCAGCAGCCGGGACTACTACAGCTCCTATAATTCACCCCTCCACTTT. The chain recombines TRBV27 with TRBJ1-6, with TRBD1 as a possible D gene (5 bases). Germline lookup yields CDR1 MNHEY and CDR2 SMNVEV (reference sequence). Deletions cut 6 bases from V and 0 bases from J, with 15 bases between. The CDR3 runs 17 residues.

The chain couples TRBV6-2 or TRBV6-3 to TRBJ2-1; possibly TRBD2 for D (5 bases). The CDR3 is 17 residues long. Trimming cost V 0 bases and J 4 bases, with 16 bases left between them. Germline-derived CDR1 and CDR2 are MNHEY and SVGEGT. The CDR3 bases are TGTGCCAGCAGTTACTCGCCTCCGACGGGGATATACAATGAGCAGTTCTTC. Amino acid sequence: CASSYSPPTGIYNEQFF.

For the CDR3, the DNA is TGTGCCAGCAGCGTGAGCGACAGCTCCTATAATTCACCCCTCCACTTT. Translated, it gives CASSVSDSSYNSPLHF. The chain carries TRBV9 and TRBJ1-6; perhaps TRBD1 as D (5 bases). Germline-derived CDR1 and CDR2 are SGDLS and YYNGEE. V shed 2 bases and J shed 0 bases, with 9 bases lying between them. CDR3 length equals 16 residues.

This sequence joins TRBV10-3 and TRBJ1-1, with 9 bases that match TRBD1. This CDR3 comprises 14 residues. Germline V gives CDR1 ENHRY, CDR2 SYGVKD. The junction had 3 bases not matched to a gene; V was cut back by 6 bases and J by 1 base. CDR3 DNA sequence: TGTGCCATCAGGGACAGGGGCGGGAACACTGAAGCTTTCTTT. Translated: CAIRDRGGNTEAFF.

This chain joins TRBV5-1 and TRBJ2-5; D is uncertain. V lost 1 base to trimming and J lost 3 bases, with 10 bases between them. The CDR3 consists of 14 residues. Germline lookup yields CDR1 SGHRS and CDR2 YFSETQ. Here the CDR3 reads CASSLMPGKETQYF. CDR3 coding DNA: TGCGCCAGCAGCTTGATGCCGGGTAAAGAGACCCAGTACTTC.